This T cell receptor (beta chain) was found in a study of beta chain features in type 1 diabetes. The study, taken as a whole, reports: Cells with high TCR expression could be over-represented by cDNA sequencing. Insertion counts at VDJ junctions were lower in type 1 diabetes patients, who also showed more deletions there. For TCRB rearrangement, an influence of HLA type remained unresolved here.

The isolated RNA, all of it, was reverse transcribed, so expressed TCRB transcripts were what got sequenced. Sequenced by immunoSEQ multiplex PCR; TCRdb stores in-frame clones only, minus some. The sample has approximately 470,000 clones, about 30% seen once; the top ten hold around 0.065%. CDR3 size: 13 residues. The V and J ends lost 7 bases and 5 bases, in that order; junction bases with no gene match: 11. Germline V gene lookup returns CDR1 SQVTM and CDR2 ANQGSEA. Comments on this clone: Its specificity is not known.

The chain couples TRBV29-1 to TRBJ2-7, with 7 bases matching TRBD1. The TCR sequence derives from a man between 18 and 29 years old in good health. Sequenced sample: naive CD4+ T cells from blood. The CDR3 sequence: CSAQGQLRDEQYF. CDR3 DNA sequence: TGCAGCGCCCAGGGACAGCTGAGGGACGAGCAGTACTTC.